These 19 T cell receptor beta chains originate from one sample sequenced in a study of PD-L1 blockade in urothelial cancer. Here immunoSEQ multiplex PCR was the method, and the copy in TCRdb shows in-frame clones only, minus some. The sample has 50,000 or so clones; around 80% are singletons. The starting material was PBMCs, obtained around atezolizumab (anti-PD-L1) treatment. The receptors come from a man aged 65 to 85 with urothelial cancer.

The chain is built from TRBV7-2 and TRBJ2-2, with 13 bases aligning to TRBD2. J gave up 7 bases and V 3 bases, and 8 bases lay outside the gene matches. The CDR3 has 17 amino acids. Germline V lookup: CDR1 SGHTA, CDR2 FQGNSA. This chain's CDR3 is CASSFTSGRAVGGELFF. In DNA form, the CDR3 reads TGTGCCAGCAGCTTTACTAGCGGGAGGGCAGTTGGCGGGGAGCTGTTTTTT.

The gene calls are TRBV2 and TRBJ2-7, with 14 bases aligning to TRBD2. Germline values: CDR1 SNHLY, CDR2 FYNNEI. Trimming cost V 7 bases and J 6 bases; bases outside gene matches: 5. This CDR3 has 14 residues. As DNA, the CDR3 is TGTGCCAGCACCGGGACTAGCGGGAGTGGCGAGCAGTACTTC. Protein sequence: CASTGTSGSGEQYF. Full variable domain (remainder filled in from reference TRBV2 and TRBJ2-7): EPEVTQTPSHQVTQMGQEVILRCVPISNHLYFYWYRQILGQKVEFLVSFYNNEISEKSEIFDDQFSVERPDGSNFTLKIRSTKLEDSAMYFCASTGTSGSGEQYFGPGTRLTVT.

This sequence joins TRBV5-1 and TRBJ1-2; 8 bases are a match to TRBD1. This CDR3 spans 15 amino acids. V was pared by 0 bases and J by 3 bases, with 4 bases of the junction left unmatched. Germline CDR1 and CDR2: SGHRS and YFSETQ. CDR3 DNA: TGCGCCAGCAGCTTGGGACAGGGGATTCACTATGGCTACACCTTC. Amino acid sequence: CASSLGQGIHYGYTF.

The gene calls are TRBV19 and TRBJ1-2, with a possible D match to TRBD1 (5 bases). V was pared by 7 bases and J by 4 bases, with 16 bases between. CDR1 is LNHDA and CDR2 is SQIVND in the germline V gene (reference sequence). CDR3 size: 14 residues. The CDR3 region is CASTTETGSYGYTF. The CDR3 DNA sequence: TGTGCCAGTACCACGGAAACAGGAAGCTATGGCTACACCTTC. Together with reference TRBV19 and TRBJ1-2, the CDR3 gives the full variable domain: DGGITQSPKYLFRKEGQNVTLSCEQNLNHDAMYWYRQDPGQGLRLIYYSQIVNDFQKGDIAEGYSVSREKKESFPLTVTSAQKNPTAFYLCASTTETGSYGYTFGSGTRLTVV.

By sample share, this clone is medium-sized. The V call is TRBV4-1, the J call TRBJ2-2, with 14 positions matching TRBD2. Germline CDR1 and CDR2: MGHRA and YSYEKL. Trimming removed 4 bases from V and 6 bases from J; junction bases left unmatched: 1. The CDR3 extends over 15 amino acids. The CDR3 region has the DNA TGCGCCAGCAGCCCGGGACTAGCGGGAGCCGGGGAGCTGTTTTTT. It encodes CASSPGLAGAGELFF.

The chain joins TRBV10-3 to TRBJ2-7; TRBD2 is a possible D gene (5 bases). V dropped 10 bases and J dropped 3 bases, with 10 bases sitting between them. This CDR3 is 11 amino acids long. From germline, CDR1 is ENHRY and CDR2 SYGVKD. The chain's CDR3 is CASSGLYEQYF. The CDR3 DNA is TGTGCCAGTTCCGGACTCTACGAGCAGTACTTC.

The V and J genes are TRBV7-8 and TRBJ2-7; weak D call: TRBD2 (6 bases). Trimming stripped 2 bases from V and 2 bases from J, with 10 bases between. The CDR3 sequence is 14 residues long. The V gene's germline CDR1 is SGHVS and CDR2 FQNEAQ. The CDR3 nucleotides read TGTGCCAGCAGCTTAATCCCGGGGGCCTACGAGCAGTACTTC. It encodes CASSLIPGAYEQYF.

The J gene is TRBJ2-2, the V gene TRBV28; D perhaps matches TRBD1 (6 bases). This CDR3 is built from 15 residues. Trimming left V 5 bases short and J 3 bases short, with 13 bases between. Germline V gene lookup returns CDR1 MDHEN and CDR2 SYDVKM. The chain's CDR3 is CASSLYQGYTGELFF. The CDR3 coding sequence is TGTGCCAGCAGTCTATATCAGGGGTACACCGGGGAGCTGTTTTTT.

This sequence joins TRBV18 and TRBJ1-1; D not resolved. Trimming pared 6 bases from V and 10 bases from J, leaving 21 bases between. The germline gives CDR1 KGHSH, CDR2 LQKENI. CDR3 size: 14 residues. The CDR3: CASSPGTGPLAAFF. The CDR3 nucleotides read TGTGCCAGCTCCCCGGGAACTGGGCCACTGGCAGCTTTCTTT. The full variable domain, with the rest looked up from reference TRBV18 and TRBJ1-1, is NAGVMQNPRHLVRRRGQEARLRCSPMKGHSHVYWYRQLPEEGLKFMVYLQKENIIDESGMPKERFSAEFPKEGPSILRIQQVVRGDSAAYFCASSPGTGPLAAFFGQGTRLTVV.

The V and J genes are TRBV7-2 and TRBJ1-4, with 10 bases matching TRBD1. Per the germline V gene, CDR1 is SGHTA and CDR2 is FQGNSA. CDR3 length: 15 amino acids. Trimming took 4 bases from V and 7 from J; bases not matched to a gene: 6. This chain's CDR3 is CASSSTGGISEKLFF. CDR3 DNA: TGTGCCAGCAGCTCGACAGGGGGCATAAGTGAAAAACTGTTTTTT.

The chain carries TRBV5-4 and TRBJ2-7; the match to TRBD1 covers 7 bases. Germline lookup yields CDR1 SGHNT and CDR2 YYREEE (reference sequence). The length of the CDR3 is 13 residues. V shed 4 bases, J shed 10 bases, and the junction held 11 bases outside the gene matches. CDR3 protein: CASSGRDSEFQYF. CDR3 in DNA: TGTGCCAGCAGCGGAAGGGACAGCGAATTTCAGTACTTC.

V and J are TRBV19 and TRBJ1-5; D not resolved. The CDR3 is made up of 13 amino acids. Trimming shortened V by 2 bases and J by 6 bases, and 8 bases separated the two germline ends. CDR1 is LNHDA and CDR2 is SQIVND in the germline V gene (reference sequence). CDR3 nucleotides: TGTGCCAGTAGTATACAAATTAGTCAGCCCCAGCATTTT. It yields the protein CASSIQISQPQHF.

V usage is TRBV11-2 and J usage is TRBJ1-1; D call uncertain. Looked up from germline, CDR1 is SGHAT and CDR2 is FQNNGV. The CDR3 runs to 13 residues. The V end was cut by 4 bases, the J end by 1 base, with 7 bases between. CDR3 sequence reads: CASSSSPNTEAFF. For the CDR3, the DNA is TGTGCCAGCAGCTCCTCTCCGAACACTGAAGCTTTCTTT.

The gene calls are TRBV2 and TRBJ2-4; 8 positions match TRBD2. The CDR3 is 15 amino acids. V lost 3 bases and J lost 5; bases outside the gene matches: 6. In germline, CDR1 is SNHLY, CDR2 FYNNEI. CDR3: CASSDGSGNQNIQYF. For the CDR3, the DNA is TGTGCCAGCAGTGATGGTAGCGGGAATCAAAACATTCAGTACTTC.

The V and J genes are TRBV28 and TRBJ1-1, with D tentatively TRBD1 (5 bases). Germline loops: CDR1 MDHEN, CDR2 SYDVKM. This CDR3 spans 13 amino acids. Deletions cut 6 bases from V and 4 bases from J, with 12 bases between. CDR3 sequence (DNA): TGTGCCAGCAGCGCACTGGGGGGCACTGAAGCTTTCTTT. It translates to CASSALGGTEAFF.

The J gene is TRBJ2-3, the V gene TRBV18; D is undetermined. CDR1 KGHSH and CDR2 LQKENI come from the germline V gene. Trimming cost V 2 bases and J 1 base, with 4 bases left between them. The CDR3 covers 13 residues. The CDR3 sequence is CASSPTGTDTQYF. The CDR3 bases are TGTGCCAGCTCACCAACAGGCACAGATACGCAGTATTTT. Using reference TRBV18 and TRBJ2-3 for the parts outside the CDR3, the full variable domain is NAGVMQNPRHLVRRRGQEARLRCSPMKGHSHVYWYRQLPEEGLKFMVYLQKENIIDESGMPKERFSAEFPKEGPSILRIQQVVRGDSAAYFCASSPTGTDTQYFGPGTRLTVL.

As to this clone: Other nucleotide sequences in the sample specify the same CDR3. CDR3 sequence (DNA): TGTGCCAGTAGTATCGGGCAGGGCGGAGAGACCCAGTACTTC. It specifies CASSIGQGGETQYF. This chain links TRBV19 with TRBJ2-5, with a possible D match to TRBD1 (5 bases). The V gene lost 3 bases and the J gene lost 4 bases, with 12 bases spanning the gap. This CDR3 spans 14 amino acids. CDR1 is LNHDA and CDR2 is SQIVND in the germline V gene (reference sequence).

This clone was counted once. The chain recombines TRBV4-1 with TRBJ2-5; TRBD1 matches 10 bases. The CDR3 length is 13 residues. Germline CDR1 MGHRA, CDR2 YSYEKL. J gave up 11 bases and V 3 bases, and 6 bases lay outside the gene matches. CDR3 in DNA: TGCGCCAGCAGCCAGCTGACAGGGGGCGCGCAGTACTTC. As protein: CASSQLTGGAQYF.

The chain links TRBV15 to TRBJ2-3; 9 bases fit TRBD1. The CDR3 has 15 amino acids. V dropped 1 base and J dropped 3; count of bases not matched to a gene: 2. Germline values: CDR1 LNHNV, CDR2 YYDKDF (reference sequence). CDR3 residues: CATSRVGQGTDTQYF. CDR3 coding DNA: TGTGCCACCAGCAGAGTGGGACAGGGAACAGATACGCAGTATTTT.